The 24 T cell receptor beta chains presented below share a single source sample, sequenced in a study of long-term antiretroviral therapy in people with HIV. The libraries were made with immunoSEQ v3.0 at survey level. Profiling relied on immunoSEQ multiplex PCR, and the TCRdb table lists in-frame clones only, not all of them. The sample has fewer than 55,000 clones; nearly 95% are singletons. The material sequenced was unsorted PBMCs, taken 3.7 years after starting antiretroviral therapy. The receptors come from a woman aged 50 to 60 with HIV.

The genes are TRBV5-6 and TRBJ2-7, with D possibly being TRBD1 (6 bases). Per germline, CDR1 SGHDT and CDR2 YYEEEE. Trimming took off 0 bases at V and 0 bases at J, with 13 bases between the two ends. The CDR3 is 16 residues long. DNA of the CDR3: TGTGCCAGCAGCTTGGAAAGCAGGGGATTCTCCTACGAGCAGTACTTC. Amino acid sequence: CASSLESRGFSYEQYF. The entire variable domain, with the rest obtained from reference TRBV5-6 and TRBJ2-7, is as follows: DAGVTQSPTHLIKTRGQQVTLRCSPKSGHDTVSWYQQALGQGPQFIFQYYEEEERQRGNFPDRFSGHQFPNYSSELNVNALLLGDSALYLCASSLESRGFSYEQYFGPGTRLTVT.

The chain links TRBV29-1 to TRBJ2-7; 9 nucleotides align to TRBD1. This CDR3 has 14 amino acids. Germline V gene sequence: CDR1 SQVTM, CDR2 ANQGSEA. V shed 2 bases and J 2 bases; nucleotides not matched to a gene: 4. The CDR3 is CSVELGTGTYEQYF. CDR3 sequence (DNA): TGCAGCGTTGAACTCGGGACAGGGACCTACGAGCAGTACTTC.

CDR3 residues: CAISGDKQGSSYGYTF. DNA of the CDR3: TGTGCCATCAGTGGGGATAAACAGGGGAGTAGCTATGGCTACACCTTC. This chain links TRBV10-3 with TRBJ1-2, with 7 bases fitting TRBD1. Unmatched junction bases numbered 12, after V lost 4 bases and J lost 4 bases. The CDR3 is made up of 16 amino acids. Looked up from germline, CDR1 is ENHRY and CDR2 is SYGVKD.

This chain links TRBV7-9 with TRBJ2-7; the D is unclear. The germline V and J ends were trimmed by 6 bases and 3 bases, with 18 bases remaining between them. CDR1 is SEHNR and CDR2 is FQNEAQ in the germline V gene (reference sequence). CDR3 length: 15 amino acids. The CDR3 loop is CASSHSLISLYEQYF. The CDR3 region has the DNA TGTGCCAGCAGTCATTCGTTAATCTCCCTCTACGAGCAGTACTTC. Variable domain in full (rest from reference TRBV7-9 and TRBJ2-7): DTGVSQNPRHKITKRGQNVTFRCDPISEHNRLYWYRQTLGQGPEFLTYFQNEAQLEKSRLLSDRFSAERPKGSFSTLEIQRTEQGDSAMYLCASSHSLISLYEQYFGPGTRLTVT.

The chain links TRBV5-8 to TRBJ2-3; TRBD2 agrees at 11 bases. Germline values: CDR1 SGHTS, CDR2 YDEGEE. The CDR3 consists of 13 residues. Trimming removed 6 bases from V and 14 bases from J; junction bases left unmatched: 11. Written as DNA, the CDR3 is TGTGCCAGCACCACCCAAACCGGGACTAGCGGGTATTTT. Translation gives CASTTQTGTSGYF.

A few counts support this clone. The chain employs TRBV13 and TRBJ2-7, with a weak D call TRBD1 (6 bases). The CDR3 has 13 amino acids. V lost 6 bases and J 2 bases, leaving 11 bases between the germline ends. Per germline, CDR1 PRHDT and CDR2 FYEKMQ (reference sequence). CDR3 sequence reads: CASSGRGPYEQYF. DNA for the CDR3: TGTGCCAGCAGTGGCAGGGGTCCCTACGAGCAGTACTTC.

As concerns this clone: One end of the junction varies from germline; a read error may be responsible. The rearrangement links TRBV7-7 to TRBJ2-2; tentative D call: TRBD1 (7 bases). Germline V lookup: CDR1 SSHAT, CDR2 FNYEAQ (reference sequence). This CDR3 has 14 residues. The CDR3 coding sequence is TGTGCTAGCAGGGGGGCCCTGGGGACCGGGGAGCTGTTTTTT. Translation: CASRGALGTGELFF.

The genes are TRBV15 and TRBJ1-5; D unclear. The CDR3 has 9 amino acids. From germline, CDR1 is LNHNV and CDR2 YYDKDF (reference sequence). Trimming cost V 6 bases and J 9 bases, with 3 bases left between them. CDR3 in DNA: TGTGCCACCAGATGGCCCCAGCATTTT. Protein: CATRWPQHF.

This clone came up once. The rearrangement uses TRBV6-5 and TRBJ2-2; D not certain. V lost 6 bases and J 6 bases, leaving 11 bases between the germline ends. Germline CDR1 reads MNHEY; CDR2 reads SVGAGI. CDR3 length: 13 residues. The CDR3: CASSRWWPGELFF. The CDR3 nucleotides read TGTGCCAGCAGCCGGTGGTGGCCCGGGGAGCTGTTTTTT.

CDR3 DNA sequence: TGTGCCAGCAGTGAAGCAGCAGGACAGGGGGTGACTGAAGCTTTCTTT. It encodes CASSEAAGQGVTEAFF. V usage is TRBV6-1 and J usage is TRBJ1-1; the match to TRBD1 covers 10 bases. Per germline, CDR1 MNHNS and CDR2 SASEGT. The CDR3 contains 16 residues. Trimming removed 0 bases from V and 5 bases from J; junction bases left unmatched: 6.

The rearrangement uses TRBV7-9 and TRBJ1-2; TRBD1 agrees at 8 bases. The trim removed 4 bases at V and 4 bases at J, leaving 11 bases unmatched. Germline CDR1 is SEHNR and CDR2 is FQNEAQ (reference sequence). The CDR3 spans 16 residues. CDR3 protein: CASSYAGTGGGYGYTF. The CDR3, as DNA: TGTGCCAGCAGCTATGCCGGAACAGGGGGGGGCTATGGCTACACCTTC.

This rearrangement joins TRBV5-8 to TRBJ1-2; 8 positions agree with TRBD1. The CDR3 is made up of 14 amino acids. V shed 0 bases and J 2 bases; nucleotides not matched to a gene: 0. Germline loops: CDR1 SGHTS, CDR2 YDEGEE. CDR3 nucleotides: TGTGCCAGCAGCTTGGGACAGGGGAACTATGGCTACACCTTC. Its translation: CASSLGQGNYGYTF.

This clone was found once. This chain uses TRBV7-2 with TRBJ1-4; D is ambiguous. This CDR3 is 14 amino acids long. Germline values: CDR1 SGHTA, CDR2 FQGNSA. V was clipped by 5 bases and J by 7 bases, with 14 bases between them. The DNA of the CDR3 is TGTGCCAGCAGCCCTGACTACGGCAGTGAAAAACTGTTTTTT. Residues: CASSPDYGSEKLFF.

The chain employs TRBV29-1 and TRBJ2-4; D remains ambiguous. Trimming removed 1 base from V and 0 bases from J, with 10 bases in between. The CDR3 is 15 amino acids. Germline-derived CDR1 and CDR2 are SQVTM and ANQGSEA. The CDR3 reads CSVEGSFEAKNIQYF. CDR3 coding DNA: TGCAGCGTTGAAGGCTCCTTCGAAGCCAAAAACATTCAGTACTTC.

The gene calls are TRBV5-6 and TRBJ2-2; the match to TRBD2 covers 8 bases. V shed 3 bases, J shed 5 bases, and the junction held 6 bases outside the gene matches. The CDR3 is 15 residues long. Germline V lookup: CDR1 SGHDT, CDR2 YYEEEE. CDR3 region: CASSSPGLGTGELFF. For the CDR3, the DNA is TGTGCCAGCAGCTCACCGGGACTAGGAACCGGGGAGCTGTTTTTT.

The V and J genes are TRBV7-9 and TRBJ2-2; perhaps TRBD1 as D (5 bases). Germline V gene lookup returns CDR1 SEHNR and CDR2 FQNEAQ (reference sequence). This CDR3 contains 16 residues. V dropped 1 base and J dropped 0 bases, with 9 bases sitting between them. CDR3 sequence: CASSLVTGSNTGELFF. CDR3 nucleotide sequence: TGTGCCAGCAGCTTAGTTACAGGTTCGAACACCGGGGAGCTGTTTTTT.

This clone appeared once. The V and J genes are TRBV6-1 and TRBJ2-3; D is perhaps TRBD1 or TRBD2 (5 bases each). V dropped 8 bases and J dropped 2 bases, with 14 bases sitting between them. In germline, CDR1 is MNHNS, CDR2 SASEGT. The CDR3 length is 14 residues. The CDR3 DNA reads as TGTGCCAGCTCCTGGGACGGGCTCACAGATACGCAGTATTTT. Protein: CASSWDGLTDTQYF.

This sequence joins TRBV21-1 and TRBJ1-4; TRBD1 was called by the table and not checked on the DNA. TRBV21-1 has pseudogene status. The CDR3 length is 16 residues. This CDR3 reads CASRSTGREGSEKLFF. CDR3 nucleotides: TGTGCCAGCAGGTCCACAGGGAGAGAGGGGAGTGAAAAACTGTTTTTT.

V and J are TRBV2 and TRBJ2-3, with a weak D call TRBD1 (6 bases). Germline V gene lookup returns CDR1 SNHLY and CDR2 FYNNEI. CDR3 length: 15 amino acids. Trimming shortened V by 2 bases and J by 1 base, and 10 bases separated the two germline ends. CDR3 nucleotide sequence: TGTGCCAGCAGTGAATTGAGGACAGGCACAGATACGCAGTATTTT. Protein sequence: CASSELRTGTDTQYF.

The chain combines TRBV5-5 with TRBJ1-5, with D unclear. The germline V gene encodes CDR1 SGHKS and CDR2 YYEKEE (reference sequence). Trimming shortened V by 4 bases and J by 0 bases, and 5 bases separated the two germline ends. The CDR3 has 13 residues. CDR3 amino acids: CASSPDSNQPQHF. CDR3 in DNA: TGTGCCAGCAGCCCCGATAGCAATCAGCCCCAGCATTTT.

The CDR3 DNA is TGCGCCAGCAGCCAAGATCCCCCCTCTAGCGGGGGAACCAAACACGAGCAGTACTTC. Translating it yields CASSQDPPSSGGTKHEQYF. The rearrangement uses TRBV4-1 and TRBJ2-7; 10 bases agree with TRBD2. Germline CDR1 and CDR2: MGHRA and YSYEKL. Unmatched junction bases numbered 16, after V lost 0 bases and J lost 5 bases. The length of the CDR3 is 19 residues.

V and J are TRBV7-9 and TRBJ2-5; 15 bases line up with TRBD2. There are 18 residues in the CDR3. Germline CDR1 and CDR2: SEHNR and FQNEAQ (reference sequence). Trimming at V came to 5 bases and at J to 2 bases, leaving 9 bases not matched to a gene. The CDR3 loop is CASSEVGGTSGGQETQYF. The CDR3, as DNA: TGTGCCAGCAGCGAAGTTGGGGGGACTAGCGGGGGGCAAGAGACCCAGTACTTC.

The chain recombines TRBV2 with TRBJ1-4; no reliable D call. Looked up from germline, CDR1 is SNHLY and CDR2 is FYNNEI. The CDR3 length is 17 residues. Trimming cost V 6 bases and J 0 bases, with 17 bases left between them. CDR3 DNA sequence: TGTGCCAGCAGCGCCGGGCCCTACGGACCAACTAATGAAAAACTGTTTTTT. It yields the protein CASSAGPYGPTNEKLFF.

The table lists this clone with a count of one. CDR3 loop: CASSLAGRENSPLHF. CDR3 in DNA: TGTGCCAGCAGCTTGGCGGGCAGAGAGAATTCACCCCTCCACTTT. This chain connects TRBV5-6 to TRBJ1-6; D gene ambiguous. Per the germline V gene, CDR1 is SGHDT and CDR2 is YYEEEE. The V and J ends lost 0 bases and 7 bases respectively, with 11 bases between them. This CDR3 has 15 amino acids.